The source of this TCR beta chain is a study of T cell repertoires and HLA-DP antigens (dated by TCRdb to 2017 to 2018). Notes on the research overall: Using HeLa cells transduced to present allogeneic HLA-DP, the study set up an in vitro model of CD4+ T cell alloreactivity. The two alloantigens modelled structurally similar versus dissimilar alloantigens, differing from self at one and ten peptide-binding groove amino acids, respectively. The three donors, two male and one female, ranged from the 18-to-29 to the 60-to-69 age band. The average DNA input was about 230 ng for sorted CD137+CD4+ samples versus around 1.2 ug for pre-culture CD4+ samples.

CDR1 and CDR2 were assigned from the germline V gene (reference sequence) as SEHNR and FQNEAQ. From its cysteine to its phenylalanine, the CDR3 spans 12 amino acids. The kept DNA is CDR3 alone, 36 bases in frame from the first base. V and J lose 7 bases and 2 bases, and a span of 8 bases separates them. Magnetic bead negative selection was used to isolate untouched CD4+ T cells from Ficoll-separated PBMC, with purity averaging around 98%. Using magnetic beads, untouched CD4+ T cells were isolated from Ficoll-separated PBMC at around 98% purity, with only negligible CD8+ contamination. Donors were three healthy blood donors whose buffy coats supplied peripheral blood mononuclear cells. All three donors were CMV seronegative. The DNeasy Blood & Tissue Kit was used to extract genomic DNA. For each subject, genomic DNA from sorted CD137+CD4+ cells and from pre-culture CD4+ baseline samples underwent TCRB sequencing.

In regard to this clone: Its antigen is unknown. Qualities for individual bases were not recorded, and no much larger clone is one base off.

Overall study results and their limits: Clonality of sorted CD137+ cells was similar against both alloantigens (roughly 0.4) and much higher than in pre-culture samples (roughly 0.04). Limitations were identified as the inclusion of only a few donors, the use of a non-physiological HeLa antigen-presenting system, and the use of total CD4+ responder cells. Clones undetected before culture had an average cumulative frequency of about 34% against one allele and about 46% against the other. Separate analysis of naive and memory CD4+ repertoires was not performed.

TCRB CDR3 regions were amplified with the immunoSEQ multiplex PCR using forward primers for 54 TRBV segments and reverse primers for 13 TRBJ segments. Pre-culture CD4+ samples were sequenced at deep resolution with a target of 200,000 to 250,000 T cell genomes. Sequencing of the amplicons on an Illumina HiSeq System generated 87 bp reads spanning the CDR3. As for how the authors treated the data: Correction for PCR and sequencing errors was applied to reads, and CDR3 regions were defined through alignment to IMGT reference sequences. Synthetic template pools were used to estimate the numbers of templates and unique rearrangements. Clonality was computed by subtracting Pielou's evenness from 1. Richness was estimated with the Daley-Smith estimator. Morisita's index served as the measure of repertoire overlap. Clones present in cultured samples but not detected in the pre-culture repertoire of the same donor were defined as low-abundance clones. TCRdb retrieved this table from immuneACCESS and kept in-frame rearrangements only. Not all clones are present; in checked studies, unresolved V genes account for under half, and no reason is known for the remainder. Clone size and V and J calls were adopted from that table, with D and trimming inferred from the DNA. The table for this sample lists about 110,000 clones; almost 95% of them were counted only once. The ten largest make up roughly 0.3% of the sample.

Sequenced sample: CD4+ T cells from PBMCs. Recombination linked TRBV7-9 to TRBJ1-1, with the D gene call left open. The sequence was collected from a woman in her late teens or twenties in good health and CMV-seronegative. The CDR3 sequence is CASTSDNTEAFF. The sequence in DNA is TGTGCCAGCACATCGGACAACACTGAAGCTTTCTTT.